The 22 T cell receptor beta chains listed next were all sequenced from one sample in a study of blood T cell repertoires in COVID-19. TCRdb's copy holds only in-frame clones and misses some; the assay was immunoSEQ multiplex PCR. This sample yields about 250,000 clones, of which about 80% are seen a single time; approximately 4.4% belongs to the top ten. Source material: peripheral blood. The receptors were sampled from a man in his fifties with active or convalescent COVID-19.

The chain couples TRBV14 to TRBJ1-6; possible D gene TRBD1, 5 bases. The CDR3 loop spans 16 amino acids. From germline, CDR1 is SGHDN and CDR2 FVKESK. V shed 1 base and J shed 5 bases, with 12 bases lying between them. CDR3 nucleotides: TGTGCCAGCAGCCAAGTAGGTTCAGGGAATAATTCACCCCTCCACTTT. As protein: CASSQVGSGNNSPLHF.

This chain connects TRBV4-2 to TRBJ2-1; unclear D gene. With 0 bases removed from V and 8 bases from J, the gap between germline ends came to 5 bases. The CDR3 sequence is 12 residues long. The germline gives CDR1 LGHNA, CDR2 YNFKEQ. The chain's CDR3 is CASSQDRDEQFF. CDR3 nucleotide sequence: TGTGCCAGCAGCCAAGATCGAGATGAGCAGTTCTTC.

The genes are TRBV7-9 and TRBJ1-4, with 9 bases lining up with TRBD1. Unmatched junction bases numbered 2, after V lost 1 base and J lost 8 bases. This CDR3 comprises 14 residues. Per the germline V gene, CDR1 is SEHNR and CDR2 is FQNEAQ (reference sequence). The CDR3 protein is CASSLGTGEEKLFF. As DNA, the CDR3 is TGTGCCAGCAGCTTAGGGACAGGGGAGGAAAAACTGTTTTTT.

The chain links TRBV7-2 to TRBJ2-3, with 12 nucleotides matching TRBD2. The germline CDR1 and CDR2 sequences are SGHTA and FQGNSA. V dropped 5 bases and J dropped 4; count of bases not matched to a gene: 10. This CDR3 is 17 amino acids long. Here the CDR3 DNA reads TGTGCCAGCAGCCCGGTGGCGCTAGCGGGGGGGTCAGATACGCAGTATTTT. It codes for CASSPVALAGGSDTQYF.

CDR3: CSVEVGEWGTDTQYF. Written as DNA, the CDR3 is TGCAGCGTTGAAGTCGGGGAATGGGGCACAGATACGCAGTATTTT. V usage is TRBV29-1 and J usage is TRBJ2-3; D perhaps matches TRBD2 (5 bases). V was pared by 1 base and J by 1 base, with 12 bases between. The CDR3 is 15 amino acids. Germline V gives CDR1 SQVTM, CDR2 ANQGSEA.

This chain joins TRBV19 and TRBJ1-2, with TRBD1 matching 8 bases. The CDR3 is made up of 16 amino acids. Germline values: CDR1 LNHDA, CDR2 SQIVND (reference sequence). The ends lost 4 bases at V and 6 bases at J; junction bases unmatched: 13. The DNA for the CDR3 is TGTGCCAGTAGTACCGCACCCCAGGGGGCAATCGATGGCTACACCTTC. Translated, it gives CASSTAPQGAIDGYTF.

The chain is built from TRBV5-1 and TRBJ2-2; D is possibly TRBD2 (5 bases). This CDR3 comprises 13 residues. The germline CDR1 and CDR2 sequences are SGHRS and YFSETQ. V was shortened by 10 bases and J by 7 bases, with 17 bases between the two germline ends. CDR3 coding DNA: TGCGCCCCGCGGGCCGGACGTAGCGGGGAGCTGTTTTTT. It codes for CAPRAGRSGELFF.

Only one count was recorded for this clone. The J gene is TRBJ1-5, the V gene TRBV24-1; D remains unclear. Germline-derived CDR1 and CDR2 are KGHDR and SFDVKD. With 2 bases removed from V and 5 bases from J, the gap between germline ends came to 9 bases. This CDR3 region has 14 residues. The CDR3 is CATSDSPGDQPQHF. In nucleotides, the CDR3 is TGTGCCACCAGTGATTCCCCCGGGGATCAGCCCCAGCATTTT.

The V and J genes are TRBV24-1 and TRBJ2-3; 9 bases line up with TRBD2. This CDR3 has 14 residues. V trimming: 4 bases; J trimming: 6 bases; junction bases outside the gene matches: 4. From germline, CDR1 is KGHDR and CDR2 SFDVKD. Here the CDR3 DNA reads TGTGCCACCAGTGACCGGACTAGCGTGGATACGCAGTATTTT. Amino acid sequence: CATSDRTSVDTQYF.

DNA of the CDR3: TGTGCCAGCAGTGAAGTAGAAAGCTCCCCCCTCTATAATTCACCCCTCCACTTT. Protein product: CASSEVESSPLYNSPLHF. The rearrangement links TRBV6-1 to TRBJ1-6; D is undetermined. V shed 1 base and J shed 3 bases, with 16 bases lying between them. The germline V gene has CDR1 MNHNS and CDR2 SASEGT. The CDR3 is made up of 18 amino acids.

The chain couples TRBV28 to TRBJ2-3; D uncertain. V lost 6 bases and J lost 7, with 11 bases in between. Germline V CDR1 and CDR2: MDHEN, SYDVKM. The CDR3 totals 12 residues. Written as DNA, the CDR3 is TGTGCCAGCAGATACGCTAGGAATACGCAGTATTTT. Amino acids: CASRYARNTQYF.

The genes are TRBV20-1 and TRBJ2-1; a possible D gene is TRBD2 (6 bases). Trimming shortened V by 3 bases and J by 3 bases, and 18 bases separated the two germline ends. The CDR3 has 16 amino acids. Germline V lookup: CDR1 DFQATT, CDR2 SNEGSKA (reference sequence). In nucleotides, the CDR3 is TGCAGTGCTAGTACCCCCCGAGCCGGGGGCTACAATGAGCAGTTCTTC. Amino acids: CSASTPRAGGYNEQFF.

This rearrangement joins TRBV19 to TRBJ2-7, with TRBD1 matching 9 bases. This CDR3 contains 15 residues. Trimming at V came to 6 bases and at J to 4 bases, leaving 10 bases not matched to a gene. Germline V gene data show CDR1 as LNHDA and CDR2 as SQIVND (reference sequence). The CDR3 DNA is TGTGCCAGTAGCATTACCGGGACAGGGTTATACGAGCAGTACTTC. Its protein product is CASSITGTGLYEQYF.

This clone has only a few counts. The CDR3 spells CASSRHQGVSTDTQYF. The CDR3 DNA reads as TGTGCCAGCAGCCGCCACCAGGGGGTCAGCACAGATACGCAGTATTTT. This rearrangement joins TRBV14 to TRBJ2-3; TRBD1 agrees at 7 bases. With 4 bases clipped from V and 0 bases from J, the junction kept 7 bases outside the gene matches. CDR1 and CDR2 (germline): SGHDN, FVKESK. This CDR3 has 16 amino acids.

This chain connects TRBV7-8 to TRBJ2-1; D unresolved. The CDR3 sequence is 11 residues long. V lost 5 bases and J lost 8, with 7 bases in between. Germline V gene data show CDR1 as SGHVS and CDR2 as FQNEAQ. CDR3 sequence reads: CASSLTDEQFF. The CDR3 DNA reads TGTGCCAGCAGCCTAACAGATGAGCAGTTCTTC.

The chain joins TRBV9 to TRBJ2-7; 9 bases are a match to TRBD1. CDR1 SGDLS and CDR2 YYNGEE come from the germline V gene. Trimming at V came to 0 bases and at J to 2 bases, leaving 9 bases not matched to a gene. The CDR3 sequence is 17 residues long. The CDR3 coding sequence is TGTGCCAGCAGCGTAGGTGGGACAGGGTCCTCCACCTACGAGCAGTACTTC. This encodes CASSVGGTGSSTYEQYF.

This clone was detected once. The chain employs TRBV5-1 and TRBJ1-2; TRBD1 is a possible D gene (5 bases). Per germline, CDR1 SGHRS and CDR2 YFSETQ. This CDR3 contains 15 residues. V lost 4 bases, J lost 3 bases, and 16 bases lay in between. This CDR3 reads CASSTRLQDHYGYTF. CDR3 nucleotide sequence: TGCGCCAGCAGCACCCGCTTACAGGATCACTATGGCTACACCTTC.

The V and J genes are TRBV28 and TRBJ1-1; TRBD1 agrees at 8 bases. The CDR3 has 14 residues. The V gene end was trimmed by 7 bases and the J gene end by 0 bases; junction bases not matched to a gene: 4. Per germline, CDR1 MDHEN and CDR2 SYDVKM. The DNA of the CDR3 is TGTGCCAGCACCCTGGACAGGGTGAACACTGAAGCTTTCTTT. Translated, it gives CASTLDRVNTEAFF.

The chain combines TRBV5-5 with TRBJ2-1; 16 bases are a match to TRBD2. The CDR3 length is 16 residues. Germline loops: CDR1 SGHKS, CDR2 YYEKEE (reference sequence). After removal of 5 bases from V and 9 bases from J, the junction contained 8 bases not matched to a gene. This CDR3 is CASSPAGTSGGVEQFF. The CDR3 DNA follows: TGTGCCAGCAGTCCTGCCGGGACTAGCGGGGGGGTTGAGCAGTTCTTC.

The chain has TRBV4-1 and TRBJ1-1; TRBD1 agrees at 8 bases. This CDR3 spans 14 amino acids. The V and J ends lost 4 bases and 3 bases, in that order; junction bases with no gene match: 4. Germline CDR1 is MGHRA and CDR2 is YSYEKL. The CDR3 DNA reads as TGCGCCAGCAGCCGCGGACAGGGCGACACTGAAGCTTTCTTT. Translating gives CASSRGQGDTEAFF.

CDR3 DNA sequence: TGCGCCAGCAGCGTCAAGACAGGGGGAGGGTCACCCCTCCACTTT. Translation: CASSVKTGGGSPLHF. The rearrangement joins TRBV5-1 to TRBJ1-6; 9 bases agree with TRBD1. CDR1 is SGHRS, CDR2 YFSETQ, per germline. The CDR3 sequence is 15 residues long. V lost 4 bases to trimming and J lost 10 bases; unmatched junction nucleotides: 9.

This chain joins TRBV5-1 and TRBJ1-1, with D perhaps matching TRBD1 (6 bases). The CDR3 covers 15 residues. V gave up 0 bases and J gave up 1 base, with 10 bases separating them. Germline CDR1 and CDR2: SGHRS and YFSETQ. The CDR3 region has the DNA TGCGCCAGCAGCTTGGAGCGGGGGCCGAACACTGAAGCTTTCTTT. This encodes CASSLERGPNTEAFF. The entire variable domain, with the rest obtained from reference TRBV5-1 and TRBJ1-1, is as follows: KAGVTQTPRYLIKTRGQQVTLSCSPISGHRSVSWYQQTPGQGLQFLFEYFSETQRNKGNFPGRFSGRQFSNSRSEMNVSTLELGDSALYLCASSLERGPNTEAFFGQGTRLTVV.